Shown below are 10 T cell receptor beta chains from a single sample sequenced in a study of early T cells in non-severe SARS-CoV-2 infection. TCRdb fed the 5' RACE reads into MiXCR, producing one record per CDR3 protein. The table shows about 50,000 distinct CDR3 sequences, with around a tenth occurring only once. Sample: whole blood. These receptors all stem from an adult who was a healthcare worker with PCR-confirmed SARS-CoV-2 infection or an uninfected control (not recorded which).

The chain uses TRBV28 and TRBJ2-3, with a weak D call TRBD1 (5 bases). V was cut by 5 bases and J by 6 bases, with 12 bases left in between. The germline gives CDR1 MDHEN, CDR2 SYDVKM. The CDR3 runs 13 residues. The CDR3 spells CASSQRPGDTQYF. The CDR3 DNA sequence: TGTGCCAGCAGTCAAAGGCCAGGGGATACGCAGTATTTT.

The chain uses TRBV6-2 or TRBV6-3 and TRBJ2-7; D not resolved. CDR1 is MNHEY and CDR2 is SVGEGT in the germline V gene. The CDR3 is 11 residues long. The V gene lost 2 bases and the J gene lost 9 bases, with 8 bases spanning the gap. CDR3 in DNA: TGTGCCAGCAGTTACGGGTTTGCGCAGTACTTC. Translating gives CASSYGFAQYF.

The sample holds many counts of this clonotype. The rearrangement joins TRBV5-1 to TRBJ2-1, with D perhaps TRBD1 (6 bases). V lost 0 bases to trimming and J lost 8 bases, with 15 bases between them. This CDR3 spans 15 amino acids. Germline V gene data show CDR1 as SGHRS and CDR2 as YFSETQ. CDR3 sequence: CASSLGRGGLDEQFF. In DNA, the CDR3 is TGCGCCAGCAGCTTGGGCAGGGGCGGTTTGGATGAGCAGTTCTTC.

In its sample, this clonotype was seen a few times. The genes are TRBV18 and TRBJ2-3; D may match TRBD1 or TRBD2 (5 bases each). The germline gives CDR1 KGHSH, CDR2 LQKENI. This CDR3 contains 16 residues. The V end lost 6 bases, the J end lost 0 bases, and 16 bases lay between the germline ends. The CDR3 sequence is CASSRPGASSTDTQYF. CDR3 coding DNA: TGTGCCAGCTCCCGCCCCGGGGCTTCTAGCACAGATACGCAGTATTTT. The full variable domain, with the rest looked up from reference TRBV18 and TRBJ2-3, is NAGVMQNPRHLVRRRGQEARLRCSPMKGHSHVYWYRQLPEEGLKFMVYLQKENIIDESGMPKERFSAEFPKEGPSILRIQQVVRGDSAAYFCASSRPGASSTDTQYFGPGTRLTVL.

Concerning this clonotype: Its ends do not fully match the called genes, so a read error is possible. CDR3: CASGIQGRRTEAFF. The CDR3 DNA follows: TGTGCCAGTGGTATTCAGGGAAGGAGAACTGAAGCTTTCTTT. The chain uses TRBV19 and TRBJ1-1; weak D call: TRBD1 (5 bases). This CDR3 has 14 residues. The V gene's germline CDR1 is LNHDA and CDR2 SQIVND (reference sequence).

The chain uses TRBV4-3 and TRBJ2-7, with D perhaps TRBD1 (5 bases). Trimming removed 1 base from V and 0 bases from J, with 10 bases in between. Per germline, CDR1 LGHNA and CDR2 YSLEER. This CDR3 is 15 amino acids long. In nucleotides, the CDR3 is TGCGCCAGCAGCCAAGGACTGACAGACTCCTACGAGCAGTACTTC. Its translation: CASSQGLTDSYEQYF.

The gene calls are TRBV21-1 and TRBJ2-5; TRBD1 is the table's D call and was not checked against the DNA. TRBV21-1 is annotated as a pseudogene. The CDR3 has 14 residues. CDR3 protein: CASSRTGKGETQYF. CDR3 nucleotide sequence: TGTGCCAGCAGCAGGACAGGGAAGGGAGAGACCCAGTACTTC.

The V call is TRBV20-1, the J call TRBJ2-1; 8 bases match TRBD2. The junction had 13 bases not matched to a gene; V was cut back by 6 bases and J by 9 bases. Germline CDR1 reads DFQATT; CDR2 reads SNEGSKA (reference sequence). The CDR3 covers 14 residues. CDR3 DNA sequence: TGCAGTGCCGCGAGTCCCGGGAGGGCCGTTGAGCAGTTCTTC. Its protein product is CSAASPGRAVEQFF.

The chain has TRBV12-3 or TRBV12-4 and TRBJ2-6; maybe TRBD1 (5 bases). The CDR3 is 15 residues long. Trimming stripped 6 bases from V and 1 base from J, with 10 bases between. The CDR3 nucleotides are TGTGCCAGCAGCAGCAGACAGTCTGGGGCCAACGTCCTGACTTTC. Translation: CASSSRQSGANVLTF.

This clonotype has only a few counts. The rearrangement uses TRBV7-9 and TRBJ2-5, with TRBD2 as a possible D gene (5 bases). The CDR3 sequence is 13 residues long. Trimming cost V 7 bases and J 1 base, with 10 bases left between them. Looked up from germline, CDR1 is SEHNR and CDR2 is FQNEAQ (reference sequence). For the CDR3, the DNA is TGTGCCAGCACAGCGGCGGTCCAAGAGACCCAGTACTTC. It codes for CASTAAVQETQYF.